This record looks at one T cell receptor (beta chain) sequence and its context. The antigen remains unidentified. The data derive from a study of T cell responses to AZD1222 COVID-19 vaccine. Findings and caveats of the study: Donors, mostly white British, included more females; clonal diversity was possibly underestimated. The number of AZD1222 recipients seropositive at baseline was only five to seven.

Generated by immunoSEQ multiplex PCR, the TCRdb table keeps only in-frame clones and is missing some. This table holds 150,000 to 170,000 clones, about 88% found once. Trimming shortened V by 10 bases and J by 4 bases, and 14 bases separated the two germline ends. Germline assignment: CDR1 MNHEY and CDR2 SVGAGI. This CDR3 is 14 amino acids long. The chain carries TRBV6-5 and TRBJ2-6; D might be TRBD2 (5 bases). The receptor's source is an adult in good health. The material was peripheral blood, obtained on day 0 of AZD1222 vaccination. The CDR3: CATRAEAGANVLTF. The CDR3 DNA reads TGTGCCACCCGGGCGGAGGCCGGGGCCAACGTCCTGACTTTC.